The clone carrying this TCR beta chain came up once. The antigen is not known. This specimen belongs to a study of graft-versus-host responses after intestinal transplantation. Measured with immunoSEQ multiplex PCR; TCRdb has only the in-frame clones, and not every one. The profile shows about 70,000 clones, around 91% of them singletons. The ends were cut back, 0 bases at V and 4 bases at J, with 13 bases in the middle. There are 15 residues in the CDR3. Germline V CDR1 and CDR2: SGDLS, YYNGEE. The receptor was isolated from a human donor who was the organ donor for an intestinal transplant. The chain links TRBV9 to TRBJ2-5; maybe TRBD1 (5 bases). The specimen was unstimulated CD8+ T cells sorted from spleen or lymph node cells, collected before transplant. This chain's CDR3 is CASSVGRGTAETQYF. The CDR3 region has the DNA TGTGCCAGCAGCGTAGGAAGGGGTACCGCAGAGACCCAGTACTTC. The full variable domain, in which reference TRBV9 and TRBJ2-5 provide the parts outside the CDR3, is DSGVTQTPKHLITATGQRVTLRCSPRSGDLSVYWYQQSLDQGLQFLIQYYNGEERAKGNILERFSAQQFPDLHSELNLSSLELGDSALYFCASSVGRGTAETQYFGPGTRLLVL.